Each of the 29 T cell receptor beta chains below was sequenced from the same sample in a study of shared clonotypes between healthy human individuals. The table came from immunoSEQ multiplex PCR; TCRdb's copy has only in-frame clones and leaves some out. The table has hundreds of thousands of clones, 60% to 75% seen once; the top ten hold more than 1.5%. Sample: memory CD4+ T cells sorted from blood. Indicated subset: CD45RA-negative fraction. The receptor set was obtained from a woman in her twenties or thirties in good health.

The chain combines TRBV27 with TRBJ1-1; D is uncertain. The CDR3 consists of 13 residues. Germline assignment: CDR1 MNHEY and CDR2 SMNVEV (reference sequence). Trimming pared 5 bases from V and 5 bases from J, leaving 12 bases between. The CDR3 loop is CASSLRERTEAFF. CDR3 in DNA: TGTGCCAGCAGTCTAAGGGAGAGGACTGAAGCTTTCTTT.

CDR3 bases: TGTGCCAGTAGTATAGGTACCGACTTCACAGATACGCAGTATTTT. It encodes CASSIGTDFTDTQYF. The chain links TRBV19 to TRBJ2-3, with unresolved D. CDR3 size: 15 residues. Looked up from germline, CDR1 is LNHDA and CDR2 is SQIVND (reference sequence). The V gene lost 1 base and the J gene lost 2 bases, with 10 bases spanning the gap.

This chain connects TRBV6-6 to TRBJ1-4; TRBD1 agrees at 7 bases. The J segment lost 8 bases and the V segment lost 5 bases, leaving 8 bases of the junction unmatched. The germline CDR1 and CDR2 sequences are MNHNY and SVGAGI (reference sequence). The CDR3 extends over 14 amino acids. This CDR3 reads CASSLDQGGEKLFF. For the CDR3, the DNA is TGTGCCAGCAGTCTGGACCAGGGGGGAGAAAAACTGTTTTTT.

V is TRBV5-1 and J is TRBJ2-6; the match to TRBD1 covers 8 bases. The CDR3 loop spans 15 amino acids. In germline, CDR1 is SGHRS, CDR2 YFSETQ. The V gene end was trimmed by 3 bases and the J gene end by 2 bases; junction bases not matched to a gene: 1. The CDR3 loop reads CASSSGQAGANVLTF. The CDR3 DNA follows: TGCGCCAGCAGCTCGGGACAGGCTGGGGCCAACGTCCTGACTTTC.

This clone was recorded a few times. Distinct nucleotide sequences in the sample also encode this CDR3. The rearrangement links TRBV5-1 to TRBJ2-1; D is ambiguous. This CDR3 comprises 15 residues. V shed 5 bases and J shed 1 base, with 13 bases lying between them. Germline CDR1 SGHRS, CDR2 YFSETQ. The CDR3 spells CASSLASASYNEQFF. The DNA of the CDR3 is TGCGCCAGCAGTCTGGCTTCAGCGTCCTACAATGAGCAGTTCTTC.

The chain is built from TRBV28 and TRBJ1-5; a possible D gene is TRBD1 (5 bases). Trimming left V 7 bases short and J 4 bases short, with 14 bases between. The CDR3 consists of 14 residues. Germline assignment: CDR1 MDHEN and CDR2 SYDVKM. CDR3 in DNA: TGTGCCAGCACCTATCGACAGACTAATCAGCCCCAGCATTTT. Translating gives CASTYRQTNQPQHF.

The chain employs TRBV6-1 and TRBJ2-3, with 9 positions matching TRBD2. The length of the CDR3 is 15 residues. Germline V gives CDR1 MNHNS, CDR2 SASEGT. The V and J ends lost 8 bases and 4 bases, in that order; junction bases with no gene match: 10. This chain's CDR3 is CASHHVREGPDTQYF. In nucleotides, the CDR3 is TGTGCCAGCCATCATGTGCGGGAGGGCCCAGATACGCAGTATTTT.

The chain couples TRBV5-5 to TRBJ2-2; 8 bases are a match to TRBD1. The CDR3 spans 14 residues. Germline V gene data show CDR1 as SGHKS and CDR2 as YYEKEE (reference sequence). Trimming cost V 5 bases and J 6 bases; bases outside gene matches: 6. CDR3: CASRSTGGAGELFF. The CDR3 nucleotides read TGTGCCAGCAGGTCAACAGGGGGTGCCGGGGAGCTGTTTTTT.

The V gene is TRBV11-3, the J gene TRBJ2-1; perhaps TRBD2 as D (6 bases). Germline loops: CDR1 SGHNT, CDR2 YENEEA. This CDR3 region has 14 residues. Trimming stripped 2 bases from V and 4 bases from J, with 9 bases between. This CDR3 reads CASSLTGEYNEQFF. CDR3 DNA: TGTGCCAGCAGCTTAACGGGAGAGTACAATGAGCAGTTCTTC.

The chain employs TRBV29-1 and TRBJ1-3, with TRBD1 matching over 7 bases. CDR3 length: 12 amino acids. With V trimmed by 7 bases and J by 4 bases, 4 bases remained unmatched. Germline-derived CDR1 and CDR2 are SQVTM and ANQGSEA. CDR3 protein: CSGATGGNTIYF. CDR3 bases: TGCAGCGGCGCGACAGGGGGAAACACCATATATTTT.

V gene TRBV30 combines with J gene TRBJ1-4; D may be TRBD1 (5 bases). The germline CDR1 and CDR2 sequences are GTSNPN and SVGIG (reference sequence). V was trimmed by 1 base and J by 4 bases, leaving 10 bases between them. This CDR3 is built from 14 residues. The CDR3 protein is CAWSAGPSNEKLFF. The CDR3 nucleotides read TGTGCCTGGAGTGCGGGACCGAGTAATGAAAAACTGTTTTTT.

This clone came up a few times. V and J are TRBV5-6 and TRBJ1-1; no definite D call. With 2 bases removed from V and 1 base from J, the gap between germline ends came to 12 bases. From germline, CDR1 is SGHDT and CDR2 YYEEEE. The CDR3 sequence is 15 residues long. The CDR3 DNA is TGTGCCAGCAGCTTTTCGCGACGGGGGAACACTGAAGCTTTCTTT. It yields the protein CASSFSRRGNTEAFF.

The chain is built from TRBV9 and TRBJ2-1; 11 bases line up with TRBD2. J gave up 5 bases and V 2 bases, and 3 bases lay outside the gene matches. The CDR3 is 15 amino acids. Germline V lookup: CDR1 SGDLS, CDR2 YYNGEE. This CDR3 reads CASSVGTSGHNEQFF. In nucleotides, the CDR3 is TGTGCCAGCAGCGTCGGGACTAGCGGCCACAATGAGCAGTTCTTC.

The chain employs TRBV6-5 and TRBJ2-1; the match to TRBD1 covers 10 bases. V lost 1 base, J lost 9 bases, and 0 bases stayed unmatched. The germline gives CDR1 MNHEY, CDR2 SVGAGI. The CDR3 extends over 13 amino acids. The CDR3 DNA sequence: TGTGCCAGCAGTTACTGGACAGGGGGTGAGCAGTTCTTC. Its translation is CASSYWTGGEQFF.

The rearrangement uses TRBV28 and TRBJ2-7; D not resolved. Looked up from germline, CDR1 is MDHEN and CDR2 is SYDVKM. The CDR3 covers 11 residues. The V end was cut by 5 bases, the J end by 3 bases, with 5 bases between. As DNA, the CDR3 is TGTGCCAGCAGTATCTACTACGAGCAGTACTTC. It is translated as CASSIYYEQYF. The whole variable domain, remainder taken from reference TRBV28 and TRBJ2-7, is DVKVTQSSRYLVKRTGEKVFLECVQDMDHENMFWYRQDPGLGLRLIYFSYDVKMKEKGDIPEGYSVSREKKERFSLILESASTNQTSMYLCASSIYYEQYFGPGTRLTVT.

The chain joins TRBV19 to TRBJ2-2; the D is unclear. V was shortened by 7 bases and J by 2 bases, with 14 bases between the two germline ends. The CDR3 is made up of 15 amino acids. Looked up from germline, CDR1 is LNHDA and CDR2 is SQIVND (reference sequence). DNA for the CDR3: TGTGCCAGTAAACGGGTCGTCAGCAACACCGGGGAGCTGTTTTTT. The encoded protein is CASKRVVSNTGELFF. Variable domain in full (rest from reference TRBV19 and TRBJ2-2): DGGITQSPKYLFRKEGQNVTLSCEQNLNHDAMYWYRQDPGQGLRLIYYSQIVNDFQKGDIAEGYSVSREKKESFPLTVTSAQKNPTAFYLCASKRVVSNTGELFFGEGSRLTVL.

The chain couples TRBV18 to TRBJ2-5; D not certain. The CDR3 loop spans 15 amino acids. Trimming cost V 2 bases and J 4 bases, with 14 bases left between them. Per the germline V gene, CDR1 is KGHSH and CDR2 is LQKENI. The DNA of the CDR3 is TGTGCCAGCTCACCAATCTCGGTTATTGGAGAGACCCAGTACTTC. It specifies CASSPISVIGETQYF.

This rearrangement joins TRBV29-1 to TRBJ1-2; the D gene is possibly TRBD1 (6 bases). CDR1 is SQVTM, CDR2 ANQGSEA, per germline. The V end was cut by 6 bases, the J end by 8 bases, with 19 bases between. The CDR3 has 13 amino acids. This chain's CDR3 is CSVQGQGSYGYTF. CDR3 coding DNA: TGCAGCGTCCAAGGGCAGGGGAGTTACGGCTACACCTTC.

This chain uses TRBV6-1 with TRBJ1-2, with D unresolved. The germline V gene encodes CDR1 MNHNS and CDR2 SASEGT. V was trimmed by 7 bases and J by 11 bases, leaving 20 bases between them. This CDR3 region has 13 residues. The CDR3 nucleotides read TGTGCCAGCAATCCGGACGGCGGTTTTGCGTACACCTTC. It codes for CASNPDGGFAYTF.

The rearrangement uses TRBV27 and TRBJ2-3; 7 nucleotides match TRBD2. Germline V CDR1 and CDR2: MNHEY, SMNVEV (reference sequence). The CDR3 contains 16 residues. Trimming took 5 bases from V and 3 from J; bases not matched to a gene: 11. CDR3 protein: CASSPLAGVGTDTQYF. CDR3 nucleotides: TGTGCCAGCAGTCCCCTGGCGGGAGTTGGGACAGATACGCAGTATTTT.

The chain couples TRBV6-1 to TRBJ2-3; possibly TRBD1 for D (6 bases). In germline, CDR1 is MNHNS, CDR2 SASEGT. CDR3 length: 16 amino acids. Trimming shortened V by 4 bases and J by 4 bases, and 18 bases separated the two germline ends. This CDR3 is CASSGFTQGRADTQYF. The CDR3 coding sequence is TGTGCCAGCAGTGGGTTTACACAGGGCAGAGCAGATACGCAGTATTTT.

The chain uses TRBV4-2 and TRBJ2-2, with 9 bases matching TRBD2. Trimming took 1 base from V and 8 from J; bases not matched to a gene: 5. The CDR3 loop spans 15 amino acids. Per the germline V gene, CDR1 is LGHNA and CDR2 is YNFKEQ. In DNA, the CDR3 is TGTGCCAGCAGCCAAGTGGCTAGCGGGATGGGGGAGCTGTTTTTT. Amino acid sequence: CASSQVASGMGELFF.

As regards this clone: The sample contains more than one DNA sequence encoding this CDR3. The chain recombines TRBV19 with TRBJ2-1; TRBD2 matches at 13 bases. V was pared by 5 bases and J by 6 bases, with 7 bases of the junction left unmatched. Germline CDR1 LNHDA, CDR2 SQIVND (reference sequence). The CDR3 has 16 residues. The CDR3 protein is CASSLGLAGVVNEQFF. CDR3 sequence (DNA): TGTGCCAGTAGTCTCGGACTAGCGGGAGTCGTCAATGAGCAGTTCTTC.

The chain links TRBV28 to TRBJ2-5; D could derive from TRBD1 or TRBD2 (6 bases each). Germline V gene lookup returns CDR1 MDHEN and CDR2 SYDVKM. V lost 4 bases, J lost 4 bases, and 13 bases lay in between. This CDR3 has 14 amino acids. The DNA for the CDR3 is TGTGCCAGCAGTTCCCCAGGAGGGGGAGAGACCCAGTACTTC. Its translation is CASSSPGGGETQYF.

The J gene is TRBJ1-1, the V gene TRBV19, with D perhaps matching TRBD1 (5 bases). The ends were cut back, 4 bases at V and 6 bases at J, with 12 bases in the middle. Germline V gives CDR1 LNHDA, CDR2 SQIVND (reference sequence). CDR3 length equals 13 residues. CDR3 in amino acids: CASSRDGSAEAFF. The CDR3 bases are TGTGCCAGTAGTAGGGACGGTAGCGCTGAAGCTTTCTTT.

Notes on this clone: This sequence may be a read error, since a much larger clone differs from it by one base. Other DNA sequences within the sample encode an identical CDR3. This chain links TRBV5-4 with TRBJ2-1, with D tentatively TRBD1 or TRBD2 (6 bases each). V lost 2 bases to trimming and J lost 0 bases, with 9 bases between them. The CDR3 length is 15 residues. Germline V gives CDR1 SGHNT, CDR2 YYREEE (reference sequence). The CDR3 loop is CASSLGGSSYNEQFF. CDR3 in DNA: TGTGCCAGCAGCTTAGGGGGGAGCTCCTACAATGAGCAGTTCTTC.

This clone was found a few times. This chain connects TRBV5-4 to TRBJ1-3; weak D call: TRBD1 (6 bases). CDR1 and CDR2 from the germline V gene are SGHNT and YYREEE (reference sequence). V lost 4 bases and J lost 4, with 9 bases in between. The CDR3 is 13 amino acids. CDR3 bases: TGTGCCAGCAGCCGGACAGAAGGAAACACCATATATTTT. Encoded protein: CASSRTEGNTIYF.

This clone was observed a handful of times. The chain uses TRBV27 and TRBJ2-7; no clear D. V gave up 2 bases and J gave up 6 bases, with 11 bases separating them. Germline-derived CDR1 and CDR2 are MNHEY and SMNVEV (reference sequence). CDR3 length equals 13 residues. The CDR3 coding sequence is TGTGCCAGCAGTTTAAGGGCGGTGTCCGAGCAGTACTTC. This codes for CASSLRAVSEQYF.

The rearrangement joins TRBV28 to TRBJ1-4; a possible D gene is TRBD1 (6 bases). V lost 5 bases to trimming and J lost 8 bases, with 24 bases between them. Germline CDR1 and CDR2: MDHEN and SYDVKM. The CDR3 is 17 residues long. CDR3 sequence: CASSLHPAGAGEEKLFF. The CDR3 nucleotides are TGTGCCAGCAGTCTCCATCCTGCAGGGGCAGGAGAAGAAAAACTGTTTTTT.